Presented here are 24 T cell receptor beta chains from one specimen sequenced in a study of CD8 T cells in ankylosing spondylitis. Findings of the study overall: Within ankylosing spondylitis blood, a TCR beta motif made up of seven to nine highly homologous variants appeared to be characteristic.

These TCRs' antigens remain unknown. Each CDR3 protein gets one entry after TCRdb re-called the 5' RACE reads with MiXCR. The table has 700,000 to 850,000 distinct CDR3 sequences, approximately 10% seen once. Sample: blood, either unsorted or a sorted T cell fraction (not recorded which). The receptors here all came from a male donor with ankylosing spondylitis.

The chain carries TRBV24-1 and TRBJ1-1; D might be TRBD1 (6 bases). V was clipped by 5 bases and J by 3 bases, with 15 bases between them. In germline, CDR1 is KGHDR, CDR2 SFDVKD. The CDR3 is 15 residues long. Here the CDR3 reads CATSGPGASDTEAFF. In DNA, the CDR3 is TGTGCCACCAGTGGGCCGGGGGCGTCCGACACTGAAGCTTTCTTT.

This clonotype was detected many times. V and J are TRBV12-3 or TRBV12-4 and TRBJ2-2; 11 nucleotides align to TRBD2. The CDR3 is 16 residues long. Trimming cost V 8 bases and J 4 bases; bases outside gene matches: 9. The CDR3 spells CASRRFSGGATGELFF. The CDR3 DNA follows: TGTGCCAGCCGGAGATTTAGCGGGGGGGCCACCGGGGAGCTGTTTTTT.

The gene calls are TRBV18 and TRBJ2-7, with D possibly TRBD1 on 6 matching bases. V was shortened by 3 bases and J by 5 bases, with 11 bases between the two germline ends. Germline assignment: CDR1 KGHSH and CDR2 LQKENI. The CDR3 spans 13 residues. CDR3 residues: CASSPARGHEQYF. CDR3 nucleotide sequence: TGTGCCAGCTCACCGGCCAGGGGACACGAGCAGTACTTC.

The CDR3 region has the DNA TGCAGTGCTCAGGCCCAGCGGGGGAGACAAGAGACCCAGTACTTC. Its protein product is CSAQAQRGRQETQYF. J is TRBJ2-5 and V is TRBV20-1; TRBD2 matches 8 bases. Looked up from germline, CDR1 is DFQATT and CDR2 is SNEGSKA (reference sequence). CDR3 length: 15 residues. J lost 2 bases, V lost 5 bases, and 10 bases had no gene match.

This clonotype has ten or more counts. The J gene is TRBJ2-7, the V gene TRBV20-1, with D possibly being TRBD2 (7 bases). The V gene's germline CDR1 is DFQATT and CDR2 SNEGSKA (reference sequence). V gave up 4 bases and J gave up 2 bases, with 12 bases separating them. The CDR3 runs to 13 residues. The CDR3 here is CSATRGGTYEQYF. CDR3 coding DNA: TGCAGTGCTACGAGGGGGGGAACCTACGAGCAGTACTTC.

The genes are TRBV7-6 and TRBJ1-1; D unresolved. V lost 5 bases to trimming and J lost 1 base, with 8 bases between them. The CDR3 runs to 13 residues. In germline, CDR1 is SGHVS, CDR2 FNYEAQ. CDR3 sequence: CASSALPNTEAFF. Written as DNA, the CDR3 is TGTGCCAGCAGCGCATTACCGAACACTGAAGCTTTCTTT.

This clonotype has ten or more counts. This chain uses TRBV7-2 with TRBJ2-7; TRBD2 matches at 13 bases. Unmatched junction bases numbered 3, after V lost 5 bases and J lost 5 bases. The CDR3 consists of 14 residues. CDR1 is SGHTA and CDR2 is FQGNSA in the germline V gene. The CDR3 loop reads CASSQGLAGDEQYF. The CDR3 DNA reads TGTGCCAGCAGCCAAGGACTAGCGGGAGACGAGCAGTACTTC.

The chain is built from TRBV15 and TRBJ1-6; D is perhaps TRBD1 (5 bases). Trimming removed 0 bases from V and 5 bases from J, with 11 bases in between. The length of the CDR3 is 16 residues. Germline V gives CDR1 LNHNV, CDR2 YYDKDF (reference sequence). For the CDR3, the DNA is TGTGCCACCAGCAGAGATTTGGGGCTTAATAATTCACCCCTCCACTTT. Translation: CATSRDLGLNNSPLHF.

This clonotype was seen ten or more times. This sequence joins TRBV5-1 and TRBJ1-1; D uncertain. Trimming pared 2 bases from V and 1 base from J, leaving 12 bases between. There are 15 residues in the CDR3. Germline CDR1 and CDR2: SGHRS and YFSETQ. CDR3 region: CASSFSGWRNTEAFF. CDR3 DNA: TGCGCCAGCAGCTTCTCCGGATGGCGGAACACTGAAGCTTTCTTT. The full variable domain, completed using reference TRBV5-1 and TRBJ1-1, is KAGVTQTPRYLIKTRGQQVTLSCSPISGHRSVSWYQQTPGQGLQFLFEYFSETQRNKGNFPGRFSGRQFSNSRSEMNVSTLELGDSALYLCASSFSGWRNTEAFFGQGTRLTVV.

This rearrangement joins TRBV20-1 to TRBJ2-7; TRBD2 is a possible D gene (5 bases). The CDR3 length is 14 residues. Germline CDR1 and CDR2: DFQATT and SNEGSKA (reference sequence). V shed 4 bases and J shed 0 bases, with 13 bases lying between them. CDR3: CSAKGGPSSYEQYF. CDR3 nucleotide sequence: TGCAGTGCTAAAGGCGGGCCAAGCTCCTACGAGCAGTACTTC.

At least ten counts were recorded for this clonotype. The chain is built from TRBV7-2 and TRBJ1-1; no firm D call. V was clipped by 3 bases and J by 5 bases, with 16 bases between them. Germline assignment: CDR1 SGHTA and CDR2 FQGNSA. CDR3 size: 15 residues. This chain's CDR3 is CASSFGTLAGTEAFF. The CDR3 coding sequence is TGTGCCAGCAGCTTTGGAACCCTCGCTGGGACTGAAGCTTTCTTT. Drawing the rest from reference TRBV7-2 and TRBJ1-1, the complete variable domain is GAGVSQSPSNKVTEKGKDVELRCDPISGHTALYWYRQSLGQGLEFLIYFQGNSAPDKSGLPSDRFSAERTGGSVSTLTIQRTQQEDSAVYLCASSFGTLAGTEAFFGQGTRLTVV.

This clonotype was seen only a few times. The rearrangement links TRBV10-2 to TRBJ2-7; TRBD2 aligns across 9 bases. Germline assignment: CDR1 WSHSY and CDR2 SAAADI. V lost 7 bases to trimming and J lost 6 bases; unmatched junction nucleotides: 4. The CDR3 consists of 12 residues. The CDR3 DNA reads TGCGCCAGCACCGGACTAGCGTTCGAGCAGTACTTC. Its translation: CASTGLAFEQYF.

This clonotype was seen only a few times. V usage is TRBV4-3 and J usage is TRBJ1-2; D is unresolved. The V gene lost 0 bases and the J gene lost 2 bases, with 7 bases spanning the gap. From germline, CDR1 is LGHNA and CDR2 YSLEER. The CDR3 runs 14 residues. The chain's CDR3 is CASSQDSWNYGYTF. CDR3 DNA sequence: TGCGCCAGCAGCCAAGATTCCTGGAACTATGGCTACACCTTC.

This clonotype turned up a few times. The J gene is TRBJ2-5, the V gene TRBV6-2 or TRBV6-3; no clear D. Per the germline V gene, CDR1 is MNHEY and CDR2 is SVGEGT. The CDR3 extends over 12 amino acids. V dropped 8 bases and J dropped 1 base, with 8 bases sitting between them. CDR3 nucleotides: TGTGCCAGCTGGAACCCCCAAGAGACCCAGTACTTC. The encoded protein is CASWNPQETQYF.

In this sample, this clonotype turned up a few times. This sequence joins TRBV20-1 and TRBJ1-5; possible D gene TRBD1, 5 bases. V was pared by 3 bases and J by 0 bases, with 12 bases between. The CDR3 extends over 15 amino acids. Germline CDR1 DFQATT, CDR2 SNEGSKA (reference sequence). The CDR3 is CSARHGGGSNQPQHF. The CDR3 DNA follows: TGCAGTGCTAGGCACGGGGGAGGTAGCAATCAGCCCCAGCATTTT.

This clonotype occurred a few times. Relative to the germline gene, one junction end is altered; a read error may explain this. The chain carries TRBV20-1 and TRBJ1-5, with D tentatively TRBD1 (5 bases). The CDR3 spans 14 residues. The germline V gene has CDR1 DFQATT and CDR2 SNEGSKA (reference sequence). This chain's CDR3 is CSARGHFSNQPQHF. The CDR3 DNA reads as TGCAGTGCCAGAGGACATTTCTCAAATCAGCCCCAGCATTTT.

This clonotype was seen only a few times. The chain links TRBV9 to TRBJ2-7, with a tentative D call TRBD1 (6 bases). Germline CDR1 SGDLS, CDR2 YYNGEE. The CDR3 consists of 15 residues. Trimming shortened V by 0 bases and J by 3 bases, and 13 bases separated the two germline ends. CDR3 in DNA: TGTGCCAGCAGCGTAGGAGGGCAGGGGATCTACGAGCAGTACTTC. Amino acid sequence: CASSVGGQGIYEQYF.

This clonotype showed up many times. The chain links TRBV20-1 to TRBJ2-1, with 12 bases lining up with TRBD2. Losses at the gene ends were 6 bases for V and 8 bases for J; bases not matched to a gene: 8. The CDR3 is made up of 14 amino acids. Germline-derived CDR1 and CDR2 are DFQATT and SNEGSKA (reference sequence). DNA for the CDR3: TGCAGTGCGAACCTAGCGGGAGGGCCTGATGAGCAGTTCTTC. Protein product: CSANLAGGPDEQFF.

The gene calls are TRBV4-3 and TRBJ1-2; D might be TRBD1 (6 bases). This CDR3 comprises 17 residues. V was shortened by 0 bases and J by 0 bases, with 14 bases between the two germline ends. Germline V gene lookup returns CDR1 LGHNA and CDR2 YSLEER. CDR3 coding DNA: TGCGCCAGCAGCCAAGATGGCAGGGGAGGGACTAACTATGGCTACACCTTC. Amino acid sequence: CASSQDGRGGTNYGYTF.

This clonotype has more than one count but fewer than ten. This chain uses TRBV5-4 with TRBJ2-7, with D perhaps TRBD1 or TRBD2 (5 bases each). V shed 1 base and J shed 10 bases, with 18 bases lying between them. Germline CDR1 reads SGHNT; CDR2 reads YYREEE (reference sequence). This CDR3 spans 14 amino acids. CDR3 nucleotide sequence: TGTGCCAGCAGCTTGACCGGGACGCCTTCGATCCAGTACTTC. Translation: CASSLTGTPSIQYF.

This clonotype was seen a few times. The CDR3: CASRSLTKNTEAFF. CDR3 DNA sequence: TGCGCCAGCAGGTCTCTAACTAAGAACACTGAAGCTTTCTTT. The rearrangement links TRBV5-1 to TRBJ1-1; D is unclear. V lost 5 bases and J lost 1, with 12 bases in between. The CDR3 sequence is 14 residues long. Germline V lookup: CDR1 SGHRS, CDR2 YFSETQ.

V is TRBV7-9 and J is TRBJ2-1; the match to TRBD2 covers 8 bases. V gave up 0 bases and J gave up 15 bases; unmatched junction bases: 4. This CDR3 has 12 amino acids. Germline V CDR1 and CDR2: SEHNR, FQNEAQ (reference sequence). CDR3 DNA: TGTGCCAGCAGCTTAGCGACTAGCGTGGCGTTCTTC. Translated: CASSLATSVAFF.

This clonotype came up many times. The chain recombines TRBV10-3 with TRBJ2-5; a possible D gene is TRBD1 (6 bases). Trimming removed 2 bases at V and 3 bases at J, with 13 bases between. The CDR3 loop spans 15 amino acids. Per the germline V gene, CDR1 is ENHRY and CDR2 is SYGVKD. CDR3 coding DNA: TGTGCCATCAGTGAGGCTTACAGGGCGGAAGAGACCCAGTACTTC. This encodes CAISEAYRAEETQYF.

This rearrangement joins TRBV6-5 to TRBJ2-7; possibly TRBD2 for D (5 bases). V was cut by 9 bases and J by 9 bases, with 18 bases left in between. The CDR3 length is 12 residues. The germline gives CDR1 MNHEY, CDR2 SVGAGI. CDR3 region: CASGGPRVRQYF. CDR3 DNA: TGTGCCAGTGGCGGACCGCGGGTGCGGCAGTACTTC.